The rows below give T cell receptor beta chains drawn from one sample of a study of blood T cell repertoires in COVID-19. Produced via immunoSEQ multiplex PCR; TCRdb's table is partial and in-frame only. Here the sample spans 85,000 to 110,000 clones, roughly 87% being singletons. The material sequenced was peripheral blood. All receptors come from a human donor in a cohort sampled during active COVID-19. CDR3s include the opening cysteine and the closing phenylalanine or tryptophan. The D gene is left open where the match is weak. Part of the rows lack a size; the others show once, few, many or a class for expanded clones.

size | J | D | V | CDR3 | DNA
NA | TRBJ1-5 | NA | TRBV28 | CASSLPRGPQHF | TGTGCCAGCAGTTTACCCAGGGGGCCCCAGCATTTT
NA | TRBJ1-4 | TRBD1 | TRBV5-6 | CASSSQRQGGEKLFF | TGTGCCAGCAGCTCCCAACGACAGGGTGGGGAAAAACTGTTTTTT
NA | TRBJ2-6 | TRBD1 | TRBV19 | CASSFRTGGPGANVLTF | TGTGCCAGTAGTTTTAGGACAGGGGGCCCTGGGGCCAACGTCCTGACTTTC
NA | TRBJ1-6 | NA | TRBV2 | CASSDPGSWGNSPLHF | TGTGCCAGCAGTGATCCAGGGTCATGGGGTAATTCACCCCTCCACTTT
NA | TRBJ2-7 | NA | TRBV9 | CASSVGGNSYEQYF | TGTGCCAGCAGCGTAGGCGGAAACTCCTACGAGCAGTACTTC
NA | TRBJ1-3 | NA | TRBV24-1 | CATSDPGHSGNTIYF | TGTGCCACCAGTGACCCTGGGCACTCTGGAAACACCATATATTTT
NA | TRBJ1-3 | TRBD1 | TRBV9 | CASSAQTQGARNTIYF | TGTGCCAGCAGCGCCCAAACCCAGGGGGCGAGAAACACCATATATTTT
NA | TRBJ2-2 | TRBD1 | TRBV5-4 | CASSFGGQGDTGELFF | TGTGCCAGCAGCTTTGGGGGACAGGGGGACACCGGGGAGCTGTTTTTT
NA | TRBJ2-1 | NA | TRBV29-1 | CSVDADSQYEQFF | TGCAGCGTTGATGCGGACAGTCAATATGAGCAGTTCTTC
NA | TRBJ2-5 | TRBD2 | TRBV5-1 | CASSTLAGVGETQYF | TGCGCCAGCAGCACGCTAGCGGGAGTCGGGGAGACCCAGTACTTC
NA | TRBJ1-5 | TRBD1 | TRBV27 | CASREKGQGAAQPQHF | TGTGCCAGCAGGGAAAAAGGACAGGGGGCCGCTCAGCCCCAGCATTTT
NA | TRBJ1-1 | TRBD1 | TRBV2 | CASMTGLMNTEAFF | TGTGCCAGCATGACAGGGCTCATGAACACTGAAGCTTTCTTT
NA | TRBJ1-6 | NA | TRBV7-9 | CASSPPGSYNSPLHF | TGTGCCAGCAGCCCGCCGGGATCTTATAATTCACCCCTCCACTTT
NA | TRBJ2-1 | NA | TRBV9 | CASRGVADEQFF | TGTGCCAGCAGAGGCGTAGCCGATGAGCAGTTCTTC
NA | TRBJ2-5 | TRBD1 | TRBV7-3 | CASRTGQETQYF | TGTGCCAGCCGGACAGGGCAAGAGACCCAGTACTTC
NA | TRBJ2-7 | NA | TRBV7-9 | CASAVHEQYF | TGTGCCAGCGCGGTTCACGAGCAGTACTTC
NA | TRBJ2-5 | NA | TRBV4-1 | CASSHQDQETQYF | TGCGCCAGCAGCCATCAGGACCAAGAGACCCAGTACTTC
NA | TRBJ2-4 | NA | TRBV28 | CASLHPLAKNIQYF | TGTGCCAGCTTACACCCCCTAGCCAAAAACATTCAGTACTTC
NA | TRBJ1-1 | NA | TRBV5-4 | CASSLVQRTTEAFF | TGTGCCAGCAGCTTGGTACAGCGGACCACTGAAGCTTTCTTT
many | TRBJ2-1 | NA | TRBV7-7 | CASSLAPSHNEQFF | TGTGCCAGCAGCTTAGCCCCGAGCCACAATGAGCAGTTCTTC
NA | TRBJ2-1 | NA | TRBV3-1/TRBV3-2 | CASSQDFAGYNEQFF | TGTGCCAGCAGCCAAGATTTTGCGGGATACAATGAGCAGTTCTTC
NA | TRBJ1-1 | NA | TRBV6-5 | CASSYTPGGGTEAFF | TGTGCCAGCAGTTACACGCCGGGGGGCGGGACTGAAGCTTTCTTT
NA | TRBJ2-4 | NA | TRBV28 | CASSPPSAGIQYF | TGTGCCAGCAGTCCTCCGAGCGCGGGCATTCAGTACTTC
NA | TRBJ2-5 | NA | TRBV5-1 | CASSWTGHLEETQYF | TGCGCCAGCAGCTGGACGGGACACCTAGAAGAGACCCAGTACTTC
NA | TRBJ1-4 | NA | TRBV28 | CASSLSGRRRSPTNEKLFF | TGTGCCAGCAGTTTATCGGGCAGGAGGCGATCCCCAACTAATGAAAAACTGTTTTTT
NA | TRBJ1-1 | NA | TRBV6-5 | CASSYLGNTEAFF | TGTGCCAGCAGTTACCTAGGGAACACTGAAGCTTTCTTT